The 32 T cell receptor beta chains in this list originate from one sample, sequenced in a study of PD-L1 blockade in urothelial cancer (dated by TCRdb to the late 2010s). Library method: the immunoSEQ multiplex PCR assay. The clones in this table, taken by TCRdb from immuneACCESS, are in-frame only. Not every clone is retained; where verified, under half of the shortfall comes from an unresolved V gene, and the cause of the rest is unknown. This sample is represented by around 38,000 clones; 75% to 90% of them were singletons. The ten largest make up 15% to 18% of the sample. Reading the label with the study, this specimen's time point is: pretreatment peripheral blood. This sample comprised PBMCs, obtained around atezolizumab (anti-PD-L1) treatment. The origin of the receptors is a man between 60 and 70 years old with urothelial cancer.

This chain links TRBV5-1 with TRBJ2-1; D is possibly TRBD2 (6 bases). Trimming removed 3 bases from V and 6 bases from J, with 16 bases in between. Germline CDR1 and CDR2: SGHRS and YFSETQ. The CDR3 sequence is 15 residues long. In DNA, the CDR3 is TGCGCCAGCAGCTCCCCCCGAGTTAGCGGCAATGAGCAGTTCTTC. Amino acid sequence: CASSSPRVSGNEQFF. Filled out from reference TRBV5-1 and TRBJ2-1, the complete variable domain reads KAGVTQTPRYLIKTRGQQVTLSCSPISGHRSVSWYQQTPGQGLQFLFEYFSETQRNKGNFPGRFSGRQFSNSRSEMNVSTLELGDSALYLCASSSPRVSGNEQFFGPGTRLTVL.

The chain carries TRBV5-1 and TRBJ2-2; D might be TRBD1 (5 bases). The CDR3 sequence is 15 residues long. Deletions cut 1 base from V and 1 base from J, with 8 bases between. Germline assignment: CDR1 SGHRS and CDR2 YFSETQ. The chain's CDR3 is CASSLRGENTGELFF. For the CDR3, the DNA is TGCGCCAGCAGCTTGAGGGGTGAGAACACCGGGGAGCTGTTTTTT.

The CDR3 DNA is TGTGCCAGCAGTTACTCGAGAAGCACAGGGGATGAAAAACTGTTTTTT. Its translation: CASSYSRSTGDEKLFF. V usage is TRBV6-5 and J usage is TRBJ1-4; 7 bases match TRBD1. J lost 6 bases, V lost 0 bases, and 7 bases had no gene match. CDR3 length: 16 residues. Per germline, CDR1 MNHEY and CDR2 SVGAGI.

This chain connects TRBV6-1 to TRBJ2-2, with TRBD2 matching over 10 bases. With 3 bases clipped from V and 1 base from J, the junction kept 5 bases outside the gene matches. The CDR3 covers 17 residues. Per the germline V gene, CDR1 is MNHNS and CDR2 is SASEGT. CDR3 nucleotide sequence: TGTGCCAGCAGTGACCTCCGACTAGCGGGGAACACCGGGGAGCTGTTTTTT. This gives the protein CASSDLRLAGNTGELFF.

The chain combines TRBV6-5 with TRBJ2-3; D gene uncertain. V was clipped by 0 bases and J by 7 bases, with 8 bases between them. Germline CDR1 and CDR2: MNHEY and SVGAGI. The CDR3 loop spans 13 amino acids. CDR3 loop: CASSYSRLNTQYF. The CDR3 coding sequence is TGTGCCAGCAGTTACTCGAGACTGAATACGCAGTATTTT.

J is TRBJ1-1 and V is TRBV6-5; 7 bases are a match to TRBD1. CDR3 length: 15 amino acids. V was clipped by 2 bases and J by 0 bases; unmatched bases: 3. Looked up from germline, CDR1 is MNHEY and CDR2 is SVGAGI. The CDR3 nucleotides read TGTGCCAGCAGTTACCTCGACAGGGTGAACACTGAAGCTTTCTTT. This sequence encodes CASSYLDRVNTEAFF.

The rearrangement links TRBV7-9 to TRBJ2-1, with 8 bases identical to TRBD2. Losses at the gene ends were 1 base for V and 0 bases for J; bases not matched to a gene: 8. Germline V gives CDR1 SEHNR, CDR2 FQNEAQ (reference sequence). The CDR3 consists of 18 residues. CDR3 sequence (DNA): TGTGCCAGCAGCTTAGATCCGACTAGCGCGTACTCCTACAATGAGCAGTTCTTC. Encoded protein: CASSLDPTSAYSYNEQFF.

The V and J genes are TRBV29-1 and TRBJ1-2, with 7 nucleotides matching TRBD1. V gave up 2 bases and J gave up 6 bases; unmatched junction bases: 12. The CDR3 spans 15 residues. Per the germline V gene, CDR1 is SQVTM and CDR2 is ANQGSEA. This CDR3 reads CSVERPGTADHGYTF. CDR3 bases: TGCAGCGTTGAACGTCCCGGGACAGCTGATCATGGCTACACCTTC.

The J gene is TRBJ1-1, the V gene TRBV19, with a weak D call TRBD1 (6 bases). V dropped 6 bases and J dropped 1 base, with 12 bases sitting between them. The CDR3 loop spans 14 amino acids. CDR1 and CDR2 (germline): LNHDA, SQIVND (reference sequence). This CDR3 is CASRVGGANTEAFF. Here the CDR3 DNA reads TGTGCCAGTAGGGTCGGGGGGGCGAACACTGAAGCTTTCTTT.

Only one count was recorded for this clone. This chain uses TRBV9 with TRBJ2-2; weak D call: TRBD1 (5 bases). Trimming took 0 bases from V and 7 from J, leaving 16 bases between them. This CDR3 has 16 residues. Germline V lookup: CDR1 SGDLS, CDR2 YYNGEE. This CDR3 reads CASSVGAGITGGELFF. The CDR3 DNA follows: TGTGCCAGCAGCGTAGGTGCAGGGATTACCGGCGGGGAGCTGTTTTTT.

V usage is TRBV6-1 and J usage is TRBJ1-2; 7 positions agree with TRBD1. Germline CDR1 and CDR2: MNHNS and SASEGT. This CDR3 contains 13 residues. V shed 6 bases, J shed 6 bases, and the junction held 7 bases outside the gene matches. CDR3 DNA sequence: TGTGCCAGCAGGGCAACAGGGGACGATGGCTACACCTTC. Translated, it gives CASRATGDDGYTF.

This clone appeared a single time. The chain is built from TRBV5-4 and TRBJ2-3; 7 bases fit TRBD1. Trimming removed 0 bases from V and 1 base from J; junction bases left unmatched: 2. Germline loops: CDR1 SGHNT, CDR2 YYREEE (reference sequence). The CDR3 is 15 amino acids. The CDR3 DNA follows: TGTGCCAGCAGCTTGGTAGGGGGCGGCACAGATACGCAGTATTTT. Its translation is CASSLVGGGTDTQYF.

This sequence joins TRBV5-4 and TRBJ2-7; 9 positions match TRBD1. Germline values: CDR1 SGHNT, CDR2 YYREEE (reference sequence). CDR3 length: 14 residues. V trimming: 5 bases; J trimming: 3 bases; junction bases outside the gene matches: 6. CDR3 in amino acids: CASSLDRGSYEQYF. The CDR3 bases are TGTGCCAGCAGTTTAGACAGGGGGAGCTACGAGCAGTACTTC.

As regards this clone: The junction departs from the called germline gene at one end, perhaps through a read error. The chain recombines TRBV7-2 with TRBJ2-1; D is undetermined. From germline, CDR1 is SGHTA and CDR2 FQGNSA. This CDR3 has 13 residues. CDR3 coding DNA: TGTGCCAGCAGCTTAGGGCAGTACAGTGAGCAGTTCTTC. Its protein product is CASSLGQYSEQFF.

This clone was counted between two and nine times. In nucleotides, the CDR3 is TGCAGCGTTGGGACAGGGGACGGCTACACCTTC. Residues: CSVGTGDGYTF. The chain is built from TRBV29-1 and TRBJ1-2; 9 nucleotides agree with TRBD1. The CDR3 contains 11 residues. V lost 4 bases to trimming and J lost 8 bases; unmatched junction nucleotides: 2. Per germline, CDR1 SQVTM and CDR2 ANQGSEA.

The rearrangement joins TRBV18 to TRBJ2-3, with D maybe TRBD2 (5 bases). The length of the CDR3 is 15 residues. V was shortened by 2 bases and J by 4 bases, with 13 bases between the two germline ends. Germline V gene data show CDR1 as KGHSH and CDR2 as LQKENI. The CDR3, as DNA: TGTGCCAGCTCACCAAGGACTCATATGGCAGATACGCAGTATTTT. Translation: CASSPRTHMADTQYF.

In this sample, this clone turned up a few times. The CDR3 region has the DNA TGTGCCAGCAGCTTAACGGGTGGATTCCGGGATGGCTACACCTTC. Protein sequence: CASSLTGGFRDGYTF. V usage is TRBV7-3 and J usage is TRBJ1-2; no definite D call. Trimming took 0 bases from V and 6 from J, leaving 14 bases between them. There are 15 residues in the CDR3. The germline V gene encodes CDR1 SGHTA and CDR2 FQGTGA.

The V gene is TRBV7-8, the J gene TRBJ2-7, with D tentatively TRBD1 (6 bases). The CDR3 is 12 residues long. Germline CDR1 SGHVS, CDR2 FQNEAQ. V was pared by 5 bases and J by 3 bases, with 8 bases between. CDR3 DNA sequence: TGTGCCAGCAGCCTACAGGGCTACGAGCAGTACTTC. Amino acids: CASSLQGYEQYF.

This clone was seen a few times. The chain has TRBV7-8 and TRBJ1-5; no definite D call. CDR1 is SGHVS, CDR2 FQNEAQ, per germline. This CDR3 is built from 13 residues. V was pared by 1 base and J by 5 bases, with 6 bases between. CDR3 residues: CASSLVQDQPQHF. The CDR3 DNA reads as TGTGCCAGCAGCTTAGTGCAGGATCAGCCCCAGCATTTT. Full variable domain (remainder filled in from reference TRBV7-8 and TRBJ1-5): GAGVSQSPRYKVAKRGQDVALRCDPISGHVSLFWYQQALGQGPEFLTYFQNEAQLDKSGLPSDRFFAERPEGSVSTLKIQRTQQEDSAVYLCASSLVQDQPQHFGDGTRLSIL.

The chain carries TRBV7-2 and TRBJ1-1; no reliable D call. This CDR3 comprises 15 residues. The V gene's germline CDR1 is SGHTA and CDR2 FQGNSA. Trimming left V 4 bases short and J 0 bases short, with 12 bases between. The CDR3 region has the DNA TGTGCCAGCAGCTCTCTCGGGATAATGAACACTGAAGCTTTCTTT. Translated: CASSSLGIMNTEAFF.

The genes are TRBV5-6 and TRBJ1-1; D remains unclear. Trimming left V 4 bases short and J 0 bases short, with 13 bases between. Per germline, CDR1 SGHDT and CDR2 YYEEEE. This CDR3 is 15 amino acids long. This CDR3 reads CASSPRSLMNTEAFF. The CDR3 nucleotides are TGTGCCAGCAGCCCGAGGTCCTTGATGAACACTGAAGCTTTCTTT. Supplemented by reference TRBV5-6 and TRBJ1-1, the full variable domain reads DAGVTQSPTHLIKTRGQQVTLRCSPKSGHDTVSWYQQALGQGPQFIFQYYEEEERQRGNFPDRFSGHQFPNYSSELNVNALLLGDSALYLCASSPRSLMNTEAFFGQGTRLTVV.

This chain connects TRBV5-1 to TRBJ2-1, with 11 bases fitting TRBD2. The V gene's germline CDR1 is SGHRS and CDR2 YFSETQ. V dropped 4 bases and J dropped 1; count of bases not matched to a gene: 13. CDR3 length equals 19 residues. The CDR3: CASSPGLPLAGGSYNEQFF. In nucleotides, the CDR3 is TGCGCCAGCAGCCCAGGACTCCCTTTAGCGGGAGGGTCCTACAATGAGCAGTTCTTC.

V is TRBV30 and J is TRBJ2-1, with 8 bases fitting TRBD2. V lost 2 bases, J lost 8 bases, and 5 bases stayed unmatched. Per germline, CDR1 GTSNPN and CDR2 SVGIG (reference sequence). The CDR3 extends over 13 amino acids. This CDR3 is CAWSRTGGHEQFF. CDR3 nucleotide sequence: TGTGCCTGGAGTAGGACGGGAGGGCATGAGCAGTTCTTC.

This clone was counted a few times. The rearrangement links TRBV9 to TRBJ2-5, with a tentative D call TRBD2 (6 bases). Trimming removed 4 bases at V and 4 bases at J, with 14 bases between. CDR1 is SGDLS and CDR2 is YYNGEE in the germline V gene. This CDR3 contains 14 residues. CDR3 in amino acids: CASSTRGGIETQYF. CDR3 in DNA: TGTGCCAGCAGCACCCGTGGGGGGATAGAGACCCAGTACTTC.

This sequence joins TRBV4-3 and TRBJ2-1; 10 bases fit TRBD2. Germline lookup yields CDR1 LGHNA and CDR2 YSLEER. Trimming removed 0 bases from V and 10 bases from J; junction bases left unmatched: 6. This CDR3 has 15 residues. The CDR3 is CASSQDVLAGYEQFF. CDR3 DNA: TGCGCCAGCAGCCAAGATGTACTAGCGGGATACGAGCAGTTCTTC.

The rearrangement links TRBV11-2 to TRBJ2-7; 11 bases are shared with TRBD2. Germline V gene data show CDR1 as SGHAT and CDR2 as FQNNGV. The junction had 11 bases not matched to a gene; V was cut back by 4 bases and J by 6 bases. This CDR3 is built from 16 residues. The CDR3 loop reads CASSSLGRGTSGEQYF. CDR3 nucleotide sequence: TGTGCCAGCAGCTCCCTGGGACGCGGGACTAGCGGCGAGCAGTACTTC.

The chain carries TRBV9 and TRBJ2-3, with D possibly matching TRBD2 (6 bases). The CDR3 sequence is 19 residues long. Looked up from germline, CDR1 is SGDLS and CDR2 is YYNGEE. Trimming took off 0 bases at V and 3 bases at J, with 23 bases between the two ends. CDR3 region: CASSVEGLAAHRGTDTQYF. CDR3 DNA: TGTGCCAGCAGCGTAGAGGGTTTAGCGGCCCACCGTGGGACAGATACGCAGTATTTT.

This sequence joins TRBV7-7 and TRBJ2-6, with TRBD2 identical over 7 bases. Germline loops: CDR1 SSHAT, CDR2 FNYEAQ (reference sequence). The CDR3 sequence is 13 residues long. The CDR3 protein is CATRGAGANVLTF. CDR3 DNA sequence: TGTGCTACCCGGGGGGCTGGGGCCAACGTCCTGACTTTC.

V gene TRBV6-5 combines with J gene TRBJ2-1, with a possible D match to TRBD2 (5 bases). The V and J ends lost 6 bases and 7 bases respectively, with 7 bases between them. The CDR3 loop spans 11 amino acids. Germline CDR1 reads MNHEY; CDR2 reads SVGAGI. The chain's CDR3 is CASSRGNEQFF. CDR3 sequence (DNA): TGTGCCAGCAGCCGAGGGAATGAGCAGTTCTTC.

V is TRBV14 and J is TRBJ2-7; TRBD1 matches at 10 bases. The CDR3 is 15 residues long. The V segment lost 4 bases and the J segment 6 bases; nucleotides outside the gene matches: 9. Germline CDR1 and CDR2: SGHDN and FVKESK. The CDR3 coding sequence is TGTGCCAGCAGCCCCCCCGGGACAGGGGTGGTCGAGCAGTACTTC. Amino acids: CASSPPGTGVVEQYF. Together with reference TRBV14 and TRBJ2-7, the CDR3 gives the full variable domain: EAGVTQFPSHSVIEKGQTVTLRCDPISGHDNLYWYRRVMGKEIKFLLHFVKESKQDESGMPNNRFLAERTGGTYSTLKVQPAELEDSGVYFCASSPPGTGVVEQYFGPGTRLTVT.

The chain is built from TRBV5-1 and TRBJ2-2; 11 bases agree with TRBD1. Germline lookup yields CDR1 SGHRS and CDR2 YFSETQ. The J segment lost 6 bases and the V segment lost 3 bases, leaving 4 bases of the junction unmatched. This CDR3 is 15 amino acids long. The DNA of the CDR3 is TGCGCCAGCAGCTCCGGGACAGGGGGTGCCGGGGAGCTGTTTTTT. It encodes CASSSGTGGAGELFF.

The chain combines TRBV10-1 with TRBJ1-4, with 8 bases aligning to TRBD1. The trim removed 6 bases at V and 8 bases at J, leaving 5 bases unmatched. Germline loops: CDR1 WNHNN, CDR2 SYGVQD (reference sequence). The CDR3 contains 13 residues. The CDR3 DNA sequence: TGCGCCAGCAGCGGGACAGGTGGGGAAAAACTGTTTTTT. Amino acid sequence: CASSGTGGEKLFF.